Presented here are 27 T cell receptor beta chains from one specimen sequenced in a study of T cell responses to AZD1222 COVID-19 vaccine. TCRdb's table, derived via immunoSEQ multiplex PCR, lists solely in-frame clones and lacks some. Of about 150,000 clones in the sample, roughly nine tenths were seen once. The sequencing used peripheral blood, collected on day 0 of AZD1222 vaccination. These receptors were taken from an adult in good health.

The V gene is TRBV27, the J gene TRBJ1-3, with 8 bases aligning to TRBD1. This CDR3 is built from 17 residues. Trimming removed 1 base from V and 1 base from J; junction bases left unmatched: 6. Germline V CDR1 and CDR2: MNHEY, SMNVEV (reference sequence). CDR3 sequence: CASSLLGRGLSGNTIYF. In DNA, the CDR3 is TGTGCCAGCAGTTTATTGGGCAGGGGGCTGTCTGGAAACACCATATATTTT.

The V call is TRBV25-1, the J call TRBJ1-1, with 8 bases lining up with TRBD1. Trimming cost V 6 bases and J 11 bases; bases outside gene matches: 5. The CDR3 has 11 residues. Germline V CDR1 and CDR2: MGHDK, SYGVNS. CDR3 bases: TGTGCCAGCAGCGACAGGGGTTTGGCTTTCTTT. Protein: CASSDRGLAFF.

The chain links TRBV4-3 to TRBJ2-2, with D perhaps TRBD1 (6 bases). Germline V gives CDR1 LGHNA, CDR2 YSLEER. This CDR3 is built from 15 residues. V dropped 6 bases and J dropped 2 bases, with 13 bases sitting between them. CDR3 DNA: TGCGCCAGCAGTTATGGGACAAGTAACACCGGGGAGCTGTTTTTT. Its translation: CASSYGTSNTGELFF.

J is TRBJ1-2 and V is TRBV7-2; D unresolved. Germline lookup yields CDR1 SGHTA and CDR2 FQGNSA. The CDR3 has 12 amino acids. The V end lost 1 base, the J end lost 7 bases, and 7 bases lay between the germline ends. The CDR3 DNA sequence: TGTGCCAGCAGCTTAGAAGTGGGTGGCTACACCTTC. It specifies CASSLEVGGYTF.

Notes on this clone: Other DNA sequences in the same sample also yield this CDR3. The chain combines TRBV3-1 (or the pseudogene TRBV3-2) with TRBJ1-5; D call uncertain. Trimming pared 3 bases from V and 4 bases from J, leaving 10 bases between. There are 14 residues in the CDR3. CDR1 is LGHDT, CDR2 YNNKEL, per germline (reference sequence). The CDR3 bases are TGTGCCAGCAGCCATAGTCGGGGAAATCAGCCCCAGCATTTT. Translation: CASSHSRGNQPQHF.

V and J are TRBV5-6 and TRBJ1-6; D is unclear. Germline values: CDR1 SGHDT, CDR2 YYEEEE. The CDR3 totals 13 residues. Trimming stripped 0 bases from V and 10 bases from J, with 8 bases between. The CDR3 region is CASSLGAGSPLHF. DNA of the CDR3: TGTGCCAGCAGCTTGGGAGCGGGGTCACCCCTCCACTTT.

The V gene is TRBV6-5, the J gene TRBJ2-2; 10 bases map to TRBD2. The CDR3 loop spans 15 amino acids. Germline V gene data show CDR1 as MNHEY and CDR2 as SVGAGI. The trim removed 6 bases at V and 1 base at J, leaving 2 bases unmatched. CDR3 nucleotide sequence: TGTGCCAGCAGGCCTAGCGGGGGGAACACCGGGGAGCTGTTTTTT. This sequence encodes CASRPSGGNTGELFF.

The rearrangement uses TRBV18 and TRBJ2-1; the D is unclear. The CDR3 length is 14 residues. V was shortened by 3 bases and J by 6 bases, with 12 bases between the two germline ends. Germline CDR1 is KGHSH and CDR2 is LQKENI. The CDR3 reads CASSPASLGNEQFF. CDR3 bases: TGTGCCAGCTCACCGGCCAGTCTCGGCAATGAGCAGTTCTTC.

The V and J genes are TRBV6-4 and TRBJ1-2, with 10 bases matching TRBD1. The CDR3 length is 13 residues. Germline values: CDR1 MRHNA, CDR2 SNTAGT. V lost 8 bases and J lost 4; bases outside the gene matches: 4. CDR3 sequence reads: CASSRTGGYGYTF. CDR3 coding DNA: TGTGCCAGCTCCCGGACAGGGGGCTATGGCTACACCTTC.

The chain has TRBV13 and TRBJ2-7; 7 positions match TRBD1. The V and J ends lost 6 bases and 2 bases, in that order; junction bases with no gene match: 4. Per the germline V gene, CDR1 is PRHDT and CDR2 is FYEKMQ (reference sequence). The CDR3 has 13 amino acids. The CDR3 DNA reads TGTGCCAGCAGTCGGGACAGAACCTACGAGCAGTACTTC. Translating it yields CASSRDRTYEQYF. The whole variable domain, remainder taken from reference TRBV13 and TRBJ2-7, is AAGVIQSPRHLIKEKRETATLKCYPIPRHDTVYWYQQGPGQDPQFLISFYEKMQSDKGSIPDRFSAQQFSDYHSELNMSSLELGDSALYFCASSRDRTYEQYFGPGTRLTVT.

The V call is TRBV4-3, the J call TRBJ2-3, with 11 bases matching TRBD2. The CDR3 is made up of 20 amino acids. Germline CDR1 reads LGHNA; CDR2 reads YSLEER. With 3 bases clipped from V and 4 bases from J, the junction kept 18 bases outside the gene matches. The CDR3, as DNA: TGCGCCAGCAGCCACCTTCCTAGCGGGGGGTCCGAACTATCCTCAGATACGCAGTATTTT. Its translation is CASSHLPSGGSELSSDTQYF.

The chain recombines TRBV7-2 with TRBJ1-4, with D unresolved. Germline V CDR1 and CDR2: SGHTA, FQGNSA. This CDR3 is built from 17 residues. V lost 5 bases and J 0 bases, leaving 16 bases between the germline ends. This chain's CDR3 is CASSLTPRLATNEKLFF. The CDR3 coding sequence is TGTGCCAGCAGCCTTACCCCGAGGCTAGCAACTAATGAAAAACTGTTTTTT.

V is TRBV9 and J is TRBJ1-2, with a possible D match to TRBD1 (5 bases). The V gene lost 2 bases and the J gene lost 5 bases, with 13 bases spanning the gap. The V gene's germline CDR1 is SGDLS and CDR2 YYNGEE. The CDR3 extends over 14 amino acids. This CDR3 reads CASSVTDGSYGYTF. Here the CDR3 DNA reads TGTGCCAGCAGCGTGACAGACGGGAGTTATGGCTACACCTTC.

The chain is built from TRBV3-1 (or the pseudogene TRBV3-2) and TRBJ1-1; D is perhaps TRBD1 (5 bases). CDR1 and CDR2 from the germline V gene are LGHDT and YNNKEL (reference sequence). The CDR3 runs 15 residues. V shed 2 bases and J shed 4 bases, with 14 bases lying between them. The CDR3 sequence is CASSQQGMGSTEAFF. In DNA form, the CDR3 reads TGTGCCAGCAGCCAACAGGGTATGGGGAGCACTGAAGCTTTCTTT.

This clone was seen only a few times. The rearrangement uses TRBV6-4 and TRBJ1-1; D gene ambiguous. Germline-derived CDR1 and CDR2 are MRHNA and SNTAGT. Trimming shortened V by 2 bases and J by 3 bases, and 16 bases separated the two germline ends. The CDR3 has 16 residues. The CDR3 DNA is TGTGCCAGCAGTGACGTCCGAGGCGACCCCTACACTGAAGCTTTCTTT. This gives the protein CASSDVRGDPYTEAFF.

The rearrangement joins TRBV7-2 to TRBJ2-2; D may be TRBD2 (5 bases). The CDR3 consists of 15 residues. The germline V gene encodes CDR1 SGHTA and CDR2 FQGNSA. The V and J ends lost 5 bases and 1 base respectively, with 11 bases between them. This CDR3 reads CASSPAAGNTGELFF. In DNA, the CDR3 is TGTGCCAGCAGCCCAGCGGCGGGGAACACCGGGGAGCTGTTTTTT.

This clone was counted between two and nine times. The rearrangement joins TRBV4-2 to TRBJ1-5; D may be TRBD1 (6 bases). Trimming took off 3 bases at V and 3 bases at J, with 12 bases between the two ends. Germline V gene sequence: CDR1 LGHNA, CDR2 YNFKEQ. The CDR3 is made up of 15 amino acids. The CDR3: CASSQRGGANQPQHF. The CDR3 coding sequence is TGTGCCAGCAGCCAGCGCGGGGGGGCCAATCAGCCCCAGCATTTT.

V and J are TRBV28 and TRBJ1-5; D is ambiguous. The CDR3 totals 11 residues. The V end was cut by 2 bases, the J end by 6 bases, with 2 bases between. Germline V gives CDR1 MDHEN, CDR2 SYDVKM. CDR3 region: CASSLGQPQHF. CDR3 DNA sequence: TGTGCCAGCAGTTTAGGTCAGCCCCAGCATTTT.

The J gene is TRBJ2-2, the V gene TRBV10-1; D is tentatively TRBD1 or TRBD2 (5 bases each). This CDR3 spans 17 amino acids. Deletions cut 4 bases from V and 4 bases from J, with 19 bases between. Germline values: CDR1 WNHNN, CDR2 SYGVQD (reference sequence). The CDR3 DNA reads as TGCGCCAGCAGTGGGTCGGGGCCTAAAGAGATCACCGGGGAGCTGTTTTTT. Amino acid sequence: CASSGSGPKEITGELFF.

The chain links TRBV12-3 or TRBV12-4 to TRBJ2-2; no clear D gene. Trimming removed 2 bases from V and 6 bases from J, with 7 bases in between. The CDR3 is 13 amino acids. CDR3 sequence reads: CASSLRSAGELFF. In nucleotides, the CDR3 is TGTGCCAGCAGTTTAAGATCAGCCGGGGAGCTGTTTTTT.

The chain recombines TRBV5-4 with TRBJ2-2, with 9 nucleotides matching TRBD2. CDR1 and CDR2 from the germline V gene are SGHNT and YYREEE (reference sequence). After removal of 0 bases from V and 3 bases from J, the junction contained 3 bases not matched to a gene. The CDR3 has 16 residues. The CDR3 region has the DNA TGTGCCAGCAGCTTGGAGCGGGGGGTGGACACCGGGGAGCTGTTTTTT. Translated, it gives CASSLERGVDTGELFF.

The chain recombines TRBV6-5 with TRBJ2-1; perhaps TRBD2 as D (5 bases). The V gene's germline CDR1 is MNHEY and CDR2 SVGAGI. This CDR3 region has 15 residues. Trimming removed 6 bases from V and 6 bases from J, with 18 bases in between. CDR3 nucleotide sequence: TGTGCCAGCAGCGTCCGTTGGCTAGCTGTCAATGAGCAGTTCTTC. Its protein product is CASSVRWLAVNEQFF.

The chain employs TRBV10-2 and TRBJ2-3; D is unresolved. This CDR3 has 14 residues. Germline V gives CDR1 WSHSY, CDR2 SAAADI. Trimming left V 3 bases short and J 0 bases short, with 7 bases between. As DNA, the CDR3 is TGCGCCAGCAGTGAAACCTACAGCACAGATACGCAGTATTTT. Translation gives CASSETYSTDTQYF.

The chain combines TRBV2 with TRBJ1-5, with D unresolved. Trimming removed 3 bases at V and 6 bases at J, with 12 bases between. Germline CDR1 reads SNHLY; CDR2 reads FYNNEI. CDR3 length equals 14 residues. CDR3 in amino acids: CASSELSSLQPQHF. In nucleotides, the CDR3 is TGTGCCAGCAGTGAGCTTTCCAGTCTTCAGCCCCAGCATTTT.

This sequence joins TRBV4-3 and TRBJ2-4; D gene ambiguous. The germline V gene encodes CDR1 LGHNA and CDR2 YSLEER. V lost 0 bases and J lost 6, with 15 bases in between. CDR3 length: 16 residues. In DNA, the CDR3 is TGCGCCAGCAGCCAAGACCGAGCTTCTAGAGGAAACATTCAGTACTTC. Amino acids: CASSQDRASRGNIQYF.

The chain has TRBV6-2 or TRBV6-3 and TRBJ2-5; 7 nucleotides match TRBD1. CDR3 length: 16 amino acids. V lost 6 bases and J lost 4; bases outside the gene matches: 14. Germline assignment: CDR1 MNHEY and CDR2 SVGEGT. The CDR3 nucleotides are TGTGCCAGCAGCCCTAGGGGGCCCTTAACGGGAGAGACCCAGTACTTC. Its protein product is CASSPRGPLTGETQYF.

The gene calls are TRBV6-1 and TRBJ1-1; 10 positions match TRBD1. The CDR3 is 14 residues long. Germline V CDR1 and CDR2: MNHNS, SASEGT. The V and J ends lost 2 bases and 8 bases, in that order; junction bases with no gene match: 5. CDR3 in amino acids: CASSERGDRGEAFF. DNA of the CDR3: TGTGCCAGCAGTGAACGTGGGGACAGGGGCGAAGCTTTCTTT.